These T cell receptor beta chains were read from a single sample in a study of blood T cell repertoires in COVID-19. Repertoires were generated with immunoSEQ multiplex PCR, while TCRdb's copy carries only in-frame clones and drops some. The sample yields about 330,000 clones, roughly 90% seen once. Specimen: peripheral blood. The receptors derive from a man between 18 and 35 years old who had recovered from COVID-19. CDR3s include the opening cysteine and the closing phenylalanine or tryptophan. The D gene is left open where the match is weak. Part of the rows lack a size; the others show once, few, many or a class for expanded clones.

v_call	clone_size	d_call	j_call	cdr3_aa	cdr3_nt
TRBV28	-	-	TRBJ1-3	CASQRGFSGNTIYF	TGTGCCAGCCAACGGGGGTTCTCTGGAAACACCATATATTTT
TRBV5-4	-	TRBD1	TRBJ2-2	CASSPGQALNTGELFF	TGTGCCAGCAGCCCCGGACAGGCCCTGAACACCGGGGAGCTGTTTTTT
TRBV7-3	-	TRBD2	TRBJ2-2	CASSPGTSGGSGELFF	TGTGCCAGCAGCCCCGGGACTAGCGGGGGATCCGGGGAGCTGTTTTTT
TRBV7-9	-	-	TRBJ1-1	CASSLAGTRRFGTEAFF	TGTGCCAGCAGCTTAGCCGGGACACGGCGGTTTGGCACTGAAGCTTTCTTT
TRBV25-1	once	-	TRBJ1-3	CASSEAGTGNTIYF	TGTGCCAGCAGTGAGGCGGGGACTGGAAACACCATATATTTT
TRBV4-1	-	-	TRBJ1-5	CASSLGVLGQPQHF	TGCGCCAGCAGCCTAGGGGTGTTGGGTCAGCCCCAGCATTTT
TRBV7-8	-	TRBD1	TRBJ2-7	CASSSLQGMTYEQYF	TGTGCCAGCAGCTCGCTACAGGGGATGACCTACGAGCAGTACTTC
TRBV6-1	-	TRBD2	TRBJ2-1	CASSEAPVAGGSYNEQFF	TGTGCCAGCAGTGAAGCCCCAGTGGCGGGGGGTTCCTACAATGAGCAGTTCTTC
TRBV19	-	TRBD2	TRBJ2-1	CASRPSGGVNEQFF	TGTGCCAGTAGACCTAGCGGGGGGGTCAATGAGCAGTTCTTC
TRBV4-3	-	-	TRBJ1-1	CASSQDFGIRGTEAFF	TGCGCCAGCAGCCAAGACTTTGGGATCCGGGGCACTGAAGCTTTCTTT
TRBV18	-	-	TRBJ1-1	CASSPREGENTEAFF	TGTGCCAGCTCCCCAAGGGAGGGGGAGAACACTGAAGCTTTCTTT
TRBV11-2	-	TRBD1	TRBJ1-2	CASSSPRGPYNGYTF	TGTGCCAGCAGCTCACCCAGGGGGCCCTATAATGGCTACACCTTC
TRBV12-5	-	-	TRBJ2-5	CASGLVRGTQYF	TGTGCTAGTGGTTTGGTTAGGGGGACCCAGTACTTC
TRBV2	-	TRBD1	TRBJ2-4	CASRPPGQGAKNIQYF	TGTGCCAGCAGGCCCCCCGGACAGGGTGCCAAAAACATTCAGTACTTC
TRBV6-5	-	-	TRBJ2-7	CASSPATGRADEQYF	TGTGCCAGCAGTCCAGCAACGGGCAGGGCAGACGAGCAGTACTTC
TRBV30	-	TRBD1	TRBJ2-3	CAWSVGTGTNTDTQYF	TGTGCCTGGAGTGTTGGGACAGGGACAAACACAGATACGCAGTATTTT
TRBV2	-	-	TRBJ1-5	CASSEAEQGRQPQHF	TGTGCCAGCAGTGAAGCAGAACAGGGAAGACAGCCCCAGCATTTT
TRBV11-2	-	TRBD1	TRBJ1-5	CASSLRQGGQPQHF	TGTGCCAGCAGCTTACGACAGGGTGGACAGCCCCAGCATTTT
TRBV6-4	-	-	TRBJ2-3	CASSLKGERPDTQYF	TGTGCCAGCAGTCTTAAGGGGGAGAGGCCAGATACGCAGTATTTT
TRBV11-2	once	-	TRBJ2-1	CASSPSGGYNEQFF	TGTGCCAGCAGCCCTTCCGGGGGCTACAATGAGCAGTTCTTC
TRBV10-3	-	TRBD1	TRBJ2-7	CAISQTGDNEQYF	TGTGCCATCAGTCAGACAGGGGATAACGAGCAGTACTTC
TRBV28	-	-	TRBJ1-5	CASSFGVGQPQHF	TGTGCCAGCAGTTTCGGGGTCGGACAGCCCCAGCATTTT
TRBV4-2	-	-	TRBJ1-1	CASSQEGGDAEAFF	TGTGCCAGCAGCCAAGAAGGGGGGGATGCTGAAGCTTTCTTT
TRBV27	once	TRBD2	TRBJ2-1	CASSLSPTSVGINEQFF	TGTGCCAGCAGCCTTTCGCCGACTAGCGTGGGGATTAATGAGCAGTTCTTC
TRBV5-4	-	TRBD2	TRBJ2-2	CASSWTSGRAGGELFF	TGTGCCAGCAGCTGGACTAGCGGGAGGGCCGGAGGGGAGCTGTTTTTT
TRBV7-9	-	-	TRBJ1-1	CASSLALGYLNEAFF	TGTGCCAGCAGCTTAGCGCTGGGCTACCTCAATGAAGCTTTCTTT
TRBV10-3	-	TRBD1	TRBJ1-6	CAISGQGYNSPLHF	TGTGCCATCAGTGGACAGGGTTATAATTCACCCCTCCACTTT
TRBV11-3	-	-	TRBJ2-3	CASSLGDTNLDTQYF	TGTGCCAGCAGCTTAGGGGACACGAACCTAGATACGCAGTATTTT
TRBV5-8	-	TRBD1	TRBJ2-5	CASSWDRGQTQYF	TGTGCCAGCAGTTGGGACAGGGGACAGACCCAGTACTTC
TRBV3-1/TRBV3-2	-	-	TRBJ2-7	CASSQEPNSYEQYF	TGTGCCAGCAGCCAAGAGCCTAACTCCTACGAGCAGTACTTC
TRBV5-1	-	TRBD1	TRBJ1-1	CASSPGQGSTEAFF	TGCGCCAGCAGCCCCGGACAGGGGTCCACTGAAGCTTTCTTT
TRBV14	-	TRBD1	TRBJ1-5	CASSRQGDQPQHF	TGTGCCAGCAGCCGACAGGGTGATCAGCCCCAGCATTTT
TRBV6-5	once	-	TRBJ1-2	CASSPRVLGGYTF	TGTGCCAGCAGTCCCAGGGTCTTGGGTGGCTACACCTTC
TRBV5-1	-	TRBD2	TRBJ2-7	CASSLAREIHEQYF	TGCGCCAGCAGCTTGGCGCGGGAGATCCACGAGCAGTACTTC
TRBV7-9	-	TRBD2	TRBJ2-1	CASVQGLAGLNEQFF	TGTGCCAGCGTCCAAGGACTAGCGGGACTCAATGAGCAGTTCTTC